A single sample is the source of the 8 T cell receptor beta chains below, sequenced in a study of monozygotic twins with inflammatory bowel disease. Using the 5' RACE reads, TCRdb records one entry per CDR3 protein without DNA. The table counts roughly 320,000 distinct CDR3 sequences; 5.6% lies in the top ten. The sequencing sample was made of blood. These receptors all come from a human donor with ulcerative colitis or Crohn's disease, or a healthy co-twin of an affected twin (not recorded which).

The chain couples TRBV5-4 to TRBJ1-2; TCRdb's assignment of TRBD1 cannot be checked, as there is no DNA. Per the germline V gene, CDR1 is SGHNT and CDR2 is YYREEE (reference sequence). The CDR3 is made up of 15 amino acids. The CDR3 here is CASSPPSRGAYGYTF.

The chain links TRBV7-8 to TRBJ2-5; TCRdb proposes TRBD1, but this gene call is untestable without DNA. Germline V gives CDR1 SGHVS, CDR2 FQNEAQ. The length of the CDR3 is 16 residues. CDR3 sequence reads: CASSHSTQSRGETQYF.

This chain connects TRBV20-1 to TRBJ1-5; TCRdb proposes TRBD1, but this gene call is untestable without DNA. Germline CDR1 reads DFQATT; CDR2 reads SNEGSKA (reference sequence). The CDR3 is 15 residues long. This CDR3 is CSARDGGVSNQPQHF.

The genes are TRBV7-7 and TRBJ2-1; the TCRdb D gene call, TRBD2, has no DNA to confirm it. The CDR3 has 15 residues. CDR1 and CDR2 from the germline V gene are SSHAT and FNYEAQ (reference sequence). The CDR3 protein is CASSPGLAANNEQFF.

The genes are TRBV5-1 and TRBJ1-1; TCRdb's assignment of TRBD1 cannot be checked, as there is no DNA. CDR1 is SGHRS and CDR2 is YFSETQ in the germline V gene. The CDR3 loop spans 15 amino acids. CDR3 protein: CASSLGQVMGTEAFF.

V and J are TRBV7-2 and TRBJ1-3. The length of the CDR3 is 13 residues. In germline, CDR1 is SGHTA, CDR2 FQGNSA. The CDR3 protein is CASSFGLGNTIYF. Looking up the rest from reference TRBV7-2 and TRBJ1-3 gives the full variable domain: GAGVSQSPSNKVTEKGKDVELRCDPISGHTALYWYRQSLGQGLEFLIYFQGNSAPDKSGLPSDRFSAERTGGSVSTLTIQRTQQEDSAVYLCASSFGLGNTIYFGEGSWLTVV.

This chain connects TRBV19 to TRBJ1-5. Germline V gives CDR1 LNHDA, CDR2 SQIVND (reference sequence). The CDR3 runs to 16 residues. CDR3 protein: CASRVLGTGRNQPQHF.

This CDR3 is CASSPSPAPDTQYF. The chain uses TRBV13 and TRBJ2-3. CDR1 is PRHDT and CDR2 is FYEKMQ in the germline V gene (reference sequence). The CDR3 sequence is 14 residues long. Together with reference TRBV13 and TRBJ2-3, the CDR3 gives the full variable domain: AAGVIQSPRHLIKEKRETATLKCYPIPRHDTVYWYQQGPGQDPQFLISFYEKMQSDKGSIPDRFSAQQFSDYHSELNMSSLELGDSALYFCASSPSPAPDTQYFGPGTRLTVL.